This entry lists 22 T cell receptor beta chains sequenced from one sample in a study of CD8+ T cells in alopecia areata. As to treatment: oral pan-JAK inhibitor, 5-10 mg twice daily. Isolated RNA was reverse transcribed into cDNA used as the sequencing template. This table comes from immunoSEQ multiplex PCR, and its TCRdb copy is limited to in-frame clones, with some not included. The sample has approximately 210,000 clones; under 70% are singletons. The source material was CD4+ T cells sorted from blood, sampled at approximately week 42, from a patient treated with tofacitinib. Source of these receptors: a human donor with alopecia areata.

This chain links TRBV30 with TRBJ2-2; perhaps TRBD2 as D (6 bases). Germline V lookup: CDR1 GTSNPN, CDR2 SVGIG (reference sequence). The V and J ends lost 2 bases and 5 bases respectively, with 12 bases between them. The CDR3 has 14 amino acids. The CDR3 bases are TGTGCCTGGAGTCTTCCTGGGAGGACCGGGGAGCTGTTTTTT. Translated, it gives CAWSLPGRTGELFF.

The chain uses TRBV6-5 and TRBJ2-1, with a possible D match to TRBD2 (6 bases). The CDR3 runs to 13 residues. Trimming left V 7 bases short and J 5 bases short, with 12 bases between. Germline assignment: CDR1 MNHEY and CDR2 SVGAGI. The CDR3 sequence: CASMRRGNNEQFF. The CDR3 coding sequence is TGTGCCAGCATGAGACGCGGGAACAATGAGCAGTTCTTC.

This clone has more than one count but fewer than ten. The chain couples TRBV5-1 to TRBJ1-6; D not resolved. The CDR3 has 14 residues. The ends were cut back, 0 bases at V and 6 bases at J, with 7 bases in the middle. Germline values: CDR1 SGHRS, CDR2 YFSETQ. This chain's CDR3 is CASSLDQSNSPLHF. The CDR3 DNA reads as TGCGCCAGCAGCTTGGACCAGTCTAATTCACCCCTCCACTTT.

This clone was picked up one time. The sample contains more than one DNA sequence encoding this CDR3. The chain joins TRBV30 to TRBJ2-3; TRBD2 matches 7 bases. Trimming cost V 3 bases and J 5 bases; bases outside gene matches: 2. There are 12 residues in the CDR3. Germline CDR1 reads GTSNPN; CDR2 reads SVGIG (reference sequence). The CDR3 region is CAWSPGGDTQYF. The CDR3 region has the DNA TGTGCCTGGAGCCCGGGGGGAGATACGCAGTATTTT.

The chain has TRBV28 and TRBJ1-1; 7 bases match TRBD1. There are 16 residues in the CDR3. From germline, CDR1 is MDHEN and CDR2 SYDVKM. V trimming: 1 base; J trimming: 1 base; junction bases outside the gene matches: 6. CDR3 amino acids: CASSLLGTEGNTEAFF. The CDR3 DNA is TGTGCCAGCAGTTTATTAGGGACAGAGGGGAACACTGAAGCTTTCTTT.

This chain connects TRBV5-1 to TRBJ1-5; D gene uncertain. The germline gives CDR1 SGHRS, CDR2 YFSETQ. V was pared by 2 bases and J by 4 bases, with 10 bases between. CDR3 length: 14 residues. CDR3 bases: TGCGCCAGCAGCTTTGGAGAGGGTAATCAGCCCCAGCATTTT. This sequence encodes CASSFGEGNQPQHF.

This clone was observed a single time. The V gene is TRBV30, the J gene TRBJ1-1; D may be TRBD1 (5 bases). Trimming shortened V by 4 bases and J by 1 base, and 13 bases separated the two germline ends. Germline V CDR1 and CDR2: GTSNPN, SVGIG (reference sequence). The CDR3 loop spans 14 amino acids. CDR3 protein: CAWNKGQGNTEAFF. The CDR3 bases are TGTGCCTGGAATAAGGGGCAGGGGAACACTGAAGCTTTCTTT.

The gene calls are TRBV15 and TRBJ1-2; D is perhaps TRBD1 (6 bases). This CDR3 comprises 13 residues. The germline CDR1 and CDR2 sequences are LNHNV and YYDKDF (reference sequence). The V end was cut by 5 bases, the J end by 4 bases, with 11 bases between. CDR3 region: CATSQTDSYGYTF. The DNA for the CDR3 is TGTGCCACCAGCCAGACGGACAGCTATGGCTACACCTTC.

This chain joins TRBV29-1 and TRBJ1-1, with D unresolved. In germline, CDR1 is SQVTM, CDR2 ANQGSEA. Trimming removed 4 bases at V and 0 bases at J, with 9 bases between. CDR3 length equals 13 residues. Here the CDR3 reads CSVAGRVNTEAFF. Written as DNA, the CDR3 is TGCAGCGTTGCCGGACGGGTGAACACTGAAGCTTTCTTT.

This sequence joins TRBV5-1 and TRBJ2-3; TRBD2 matches 15 bases. The CDR3 contains 18 residues. CDR1 is SGHRS and CDR2 is YFSETQ in the germline V gene. The V and J ends lost 4 bases and 0 bases, in that order; junction bases with no gene match: 6. In nucleotides, the CDR3 is TGCGCCAGCAGCGAGGGACTAGCGGGGGGACCGAGCACAGATACGCAGTATTTT. This gives the protein CASSEGLAGGPSTDTQYF.

This clone was detected only a few times. The chain joins TRBV29-1 to TRBJ2-7; D gene uncertain. In germline, CDR1 is SQVTM, CDR2 ANQGSEA. Trimming shortened V by 4 bases and J by 2 bases, and 9 bases separated the two germline ends. The CDR3 extends over 12 amino acids. CDR3 in DNA: TGCAGCGTTGTCGCTAAGACCTACGAGCAGTACTTC. Amino acid sequence: CSVVAKTYEQYF.

The CDR3 spells CATGQGEFTDTQYF. The CDR3 DNA reads TGTGCCACTGGACAGGGGGAATTTACAGATACGCAGTATTTT. The chain has TRBV5-5 and TRBJ2-3, with 10 nucleotides matching TRBD1. CDR3 length: 14 residues. V lost 9 bases and J lost 3; bases outside the gene matches: 7. CDR1 SGHKS and CDR2 YYEKEE come from the germline V gene (reference sequence).

The CDR3 DNA is TGTGCCAGCGCAGCAGGGATGGGCAATCAGCCCCAGCATTTT. This sequence encodes CASAAGMGNQPQHF. The genes are TRBV6-4 and TRBJ1-5; D perhaps matches TRBD1 (5 bases). V was pared by 8 bases and J by 2 bases, with 13 bases between. This CDR3 is 14 amino acids long. Germline V gene sequence: CDR1 MRHNA, CDR2 SNTAGT.

The chain has TRBV7-2 and TRBJ2-7; D remains unclear. Germline V lookup: CDR1 SGHTA, CDR2 FQGNSA. CDR3 length: 14 residues. V shed 3 bases and J shed 0 bases, with 9 bases lying between them. The CDR3 bases are TGTGCCAGCAGCTTCGGCAGCAGCTCCTACGAGCAGTACTTC. It encodes CASSFGSSSYEQYF.

Points on this clone: Additional DNA sequences in this sample encode the identical CDR3. The chain combines TRBV29-1 with TRBJ2-3, with D perhaps matching TRBD2 (7 bases). This CDR3 is built from 13 residues. The V and J ends lost 7 bases and 3 bases respectively, with 14 bases between them. Germline values: CDR1 SQVTM, CDR2 ANQGSEA. CDR3 protein: CSGGGRATDTQYF. The CDR3 coding sequence is TGCAGCGGGGGGGGCAGGGCGACAGATACGCAGTATTTT.

The V call is TRBV29-1, the J call TRBJ1-2; 10 bases are shared with TRBD1. This CDR3 is 14 amino acids long. V lost 4 bases, J lost 7 bases, and 9 bases stayed unmatched. Looked up from germline, CDR1 is SQVTM and CDR2 is ANQGSEA. The CDR3 loop is CSVGGQGGVGGYTF. In DNA form, the CDR3 reads TGCAGCGTTGGAGGACAGGGGGGGGTAGGTGGCTACACCTTC.

The V and J genes are TRBV29-1 and TRBJ1-1; D is unresolved. V lost 4 bases, J lost 1 base, and 13 bases lay in between. The CDR3 has 14 amino acids. Germline CDR1 SQVTM, CDR2 ANQGSEA. This chain's CDR3 is CSVVGLRKNTEAFF. DNA of the CDR3: TGCAGCGTTGTTGGTCTCCGTAAGAACACTGAAGCTTTCTTT.

This clone has a single count. The chain recombines TRBV14 with TRBJ2-5; TRBD1 agrees at 10 bases. The CDR3 is 16 residues long. The trim removed 4 bases at V and 1 base at J, leaving 6 bases unmatched. Per germline, CDR1 SGHDN and CDR2 FVKESK. CDR3 sequence (DNA): TGTGCCAGCAGCCCCCGCTGGGACAGGGGCCAAGAGACCCAGTACTTC. This translates into CASSPRWDRGQETQYF.

V gene TRBV27 combines with J gene TRBJ1-1; TRBD1 might be the D (5 bases). Trimming took off 6 bases at V and 6 bases at J, with 17 bases between the two ends. The CDR3 covers 14 residues. Germline lookup yields CDR1 MNHEY and CDR2 SMNVEV (reference sequence). CDR3 amino acids: CASSPGWRRPEAFF. CDR3 DNA: TGTGCCAGCAGCCCAGGGTGGAGGAGGCCTGAAGCTTTCTTT.

This clone has only one observation. This rearrangement joins TRBV29-1 to TRBJ1-2; D is undetermined. Trimming removed 0 bases at V and 2 bases at J, with 10 bases between. The CDR3 runs to 14 residues. Germline V gene data show CDR1 as SQVTM and CDR2 as ANQGSEA. CDR3 DNA sequence: TGCAGCGTTGAAGAGGGCAGTTCCAACTATGGCTACACCTTC. The encoded protein is CSVEEGSSNYGYTF. The whole variable domain, filled in from reference TRBV29-1 and TRBJ1-2, reads SAVISQKPSRDICQRGTSLTIQCQVDSQVTMMFWYRQQPGQSLTLIATANQGSEATYESGFVIDKFPISRPNLTFSTLTVSNMSPEDSSIYLCSVEEGSSNYGYTFGSGTRLTVV.

The rearrangement links TRBV5-1 to TRBJ2-7, with TRBD2 as a possible D gene (5 bases). Germline V gene data show CDR1 as SGHRS and CDR2 as YFSETQ. With 5 bases removed from V and 2 bases from J, the gap between germline ends came to 14 bases. The CDR3 has 14 residues. The CDR3 DNA reads TGCGCCAGCAGTTCCGGACTGGGCCCCTACGAGCAGTACTTC. Encoded protein: CASSSGLGPYEQYF.

This clone was found a few times. The chain couples TRBV4-3 to TRBJ2-7; weak D call: TRBD1 (6 bases). Trimming cost V 6 bases and J 5 bases, with 17 bases left between them. CDR3 size: 14 residues. The germline gives CDR1 LGHNA, CDR2 YSLEER. The CDR3 loop reads CASSPTGSHHEQYF. CDR3 in DNA: TGCGCCAGCAGTCCCACAGGGTCCCACCACGAGCAGTACTTC.